The entry that follows covers one TCR beta chain sequence. Its matching antigen is unknown. This sample is drawn from a study of identical twins. A universal primer site came from template switching; cDNA carried unique molecular identifiers. TCRdb itself ran the 5' RACE reads through MiXCR, one entry per CDR3 protein. The sample lists approximately 1.8 million distinct CDR3 sequences, under 35% occurring once. Study-wide results and limits: Out-of-frame sharing of TCR alpha in monozygotic twins was underestimated by models.

This CDR3 contains 16 residues. In germline, CDR1 is DFQATT, CDR2 SNEGSKA (reference sequence). Deletions cut 0 bases from V and 6 bases from J, with 21 bases between. This chain uses TRBV20-1 with TRBJ2-7; D perhaps matches TRBD2 (5 bases). Sequenced sample: cord blood. The receptor was derived from a newborn girl in good health. CDR3 DNA sequence: TGCAGTGCTAGAGATCCCAGGACTCAGACCTCACTCGAGCAGTACTTC. It specifies CSARDPRTQTSLEQYF.